The T cell receptor (beta chain) under discussion was sequenced for a study of molecular identifiers for immune sequencing clone quantification. About the study: Replicates involved a five-way split of RNA from approximately 20,000 or 100,000 naive CD8 cells, with sequencing of four. Overall study results and limits: Barcode collisions between identical TCR molecules could shrink estimates of highly expanded clone sizes. Jurkat TCR RNA from one cell was spiked into about a million naive cells, and it was reportedly detectable there.

TCRdb reprocessed the PCR reads with MiXCR, giving one entry per CDR3 protein. The data show 550,000 to 750,000 distinct CDR3 sequences, approximately 20% seen once. Libraries for naive CD8 T cells, which were made from about 19,000 to 1,100,000 sorted cells, drew on 10%, 30% or 50% of the RNA. The CDR3 runs 14 residues. Germline assignment: CDR1 PRHDT and CDR2 FYEKMQ (reference sequence). V was clipped by 0 bases and J by 5 bases, with 10 bases between them. This clonotype was detected ten times or more. The antigen is not known. The V and J genes are TRBV13 and TRBJ2-5; D gene ambiguous. Sequenced input: naive CD8+ T cells from blood, with Jurkat cell RNA spiked in. The sample's subset: FACS-sorted CD8+CD4-CCR7+CD45RA+ naive T cells. The sequence was collected from a human donor in good health. Some libraries in this study had Jurkat cell RNA spiked in. In DNA, the CDR3 is TGTGCCAGCAGCTTAGGCCCCTCTGGGGAGACCCAGTACTTC. This gives the protein CASSLGPSGETQYF. The variable domain in full, completed from reference TRBV13 and TRBJ2-5, reads AAGVIQSPRHLIKEKRETATLKCYPIPRHDTVYWYQQGPGQDPQFLISFYEKMQSDKGSIPDRFSAQQFSDYHSELNMSSLELGDSALYFCASSLGPSGETQYFGPGTRLLVL.